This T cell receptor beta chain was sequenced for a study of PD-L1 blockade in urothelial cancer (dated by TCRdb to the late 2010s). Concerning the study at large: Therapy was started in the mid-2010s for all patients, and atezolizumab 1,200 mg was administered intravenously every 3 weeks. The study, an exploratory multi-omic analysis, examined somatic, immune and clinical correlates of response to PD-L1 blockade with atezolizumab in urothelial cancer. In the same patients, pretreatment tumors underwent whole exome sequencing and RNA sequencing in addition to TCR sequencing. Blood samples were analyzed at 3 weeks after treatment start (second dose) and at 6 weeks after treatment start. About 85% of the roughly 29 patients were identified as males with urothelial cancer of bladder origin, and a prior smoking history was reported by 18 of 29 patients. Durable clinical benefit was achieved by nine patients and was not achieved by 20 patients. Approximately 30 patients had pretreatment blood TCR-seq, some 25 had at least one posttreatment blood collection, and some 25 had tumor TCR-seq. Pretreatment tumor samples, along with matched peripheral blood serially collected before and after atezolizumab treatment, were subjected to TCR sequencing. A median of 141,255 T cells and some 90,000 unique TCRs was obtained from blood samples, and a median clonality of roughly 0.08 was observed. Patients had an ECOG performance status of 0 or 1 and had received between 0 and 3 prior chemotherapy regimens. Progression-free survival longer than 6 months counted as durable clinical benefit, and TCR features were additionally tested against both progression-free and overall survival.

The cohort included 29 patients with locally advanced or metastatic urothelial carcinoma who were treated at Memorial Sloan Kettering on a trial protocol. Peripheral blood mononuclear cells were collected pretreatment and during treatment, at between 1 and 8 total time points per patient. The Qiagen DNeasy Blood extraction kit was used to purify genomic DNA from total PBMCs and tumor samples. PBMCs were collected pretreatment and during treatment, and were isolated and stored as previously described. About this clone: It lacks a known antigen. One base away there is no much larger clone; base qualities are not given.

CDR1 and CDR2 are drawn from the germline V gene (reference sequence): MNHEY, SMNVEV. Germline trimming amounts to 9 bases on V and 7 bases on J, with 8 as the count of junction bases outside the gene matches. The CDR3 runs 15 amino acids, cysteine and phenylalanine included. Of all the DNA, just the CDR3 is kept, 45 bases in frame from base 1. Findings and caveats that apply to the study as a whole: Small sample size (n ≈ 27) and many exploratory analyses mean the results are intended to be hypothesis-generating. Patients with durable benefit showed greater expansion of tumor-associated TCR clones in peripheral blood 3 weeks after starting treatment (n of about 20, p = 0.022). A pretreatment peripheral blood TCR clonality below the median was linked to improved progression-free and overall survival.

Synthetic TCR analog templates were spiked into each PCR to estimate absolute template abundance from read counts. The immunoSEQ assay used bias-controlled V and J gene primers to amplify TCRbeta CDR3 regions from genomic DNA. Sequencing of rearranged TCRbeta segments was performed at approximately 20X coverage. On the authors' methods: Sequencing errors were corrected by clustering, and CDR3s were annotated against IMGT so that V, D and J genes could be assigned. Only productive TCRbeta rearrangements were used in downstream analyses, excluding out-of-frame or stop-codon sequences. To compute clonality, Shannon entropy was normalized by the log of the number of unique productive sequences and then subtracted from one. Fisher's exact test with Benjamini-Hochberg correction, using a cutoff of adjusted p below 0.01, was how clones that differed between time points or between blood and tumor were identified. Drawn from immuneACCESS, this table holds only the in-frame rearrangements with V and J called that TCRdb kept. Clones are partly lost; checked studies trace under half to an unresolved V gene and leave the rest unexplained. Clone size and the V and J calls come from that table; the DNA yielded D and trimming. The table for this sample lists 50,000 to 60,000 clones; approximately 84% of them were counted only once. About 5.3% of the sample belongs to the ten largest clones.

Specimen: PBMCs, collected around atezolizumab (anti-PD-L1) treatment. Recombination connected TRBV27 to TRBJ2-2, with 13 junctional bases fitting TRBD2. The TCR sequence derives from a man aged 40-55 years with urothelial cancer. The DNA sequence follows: TGTGCCAGTATGACTAGCGGGAGGTCAAGCGGGGAGCTGTTTTTT. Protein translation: CASMTSGRSSGELFF.